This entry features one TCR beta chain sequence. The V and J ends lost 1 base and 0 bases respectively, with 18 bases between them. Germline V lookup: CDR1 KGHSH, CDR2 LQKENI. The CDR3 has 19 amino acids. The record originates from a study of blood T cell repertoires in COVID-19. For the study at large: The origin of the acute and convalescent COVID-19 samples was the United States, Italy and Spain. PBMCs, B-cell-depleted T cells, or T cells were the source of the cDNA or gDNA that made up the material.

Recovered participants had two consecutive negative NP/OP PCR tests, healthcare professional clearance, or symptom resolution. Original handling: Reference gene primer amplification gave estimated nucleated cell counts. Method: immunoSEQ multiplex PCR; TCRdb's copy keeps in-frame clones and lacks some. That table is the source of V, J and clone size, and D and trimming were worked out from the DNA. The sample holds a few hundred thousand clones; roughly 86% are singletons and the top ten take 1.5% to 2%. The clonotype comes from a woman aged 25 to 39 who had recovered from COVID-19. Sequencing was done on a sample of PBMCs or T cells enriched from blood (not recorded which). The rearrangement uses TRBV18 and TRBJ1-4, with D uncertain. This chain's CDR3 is CASSPQQTPQPATNEKLFF. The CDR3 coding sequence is TGTGCCAGCTCACCACAACAGACACCGCAACCTGCAACTAATGAAAAACTGTTTTTT.